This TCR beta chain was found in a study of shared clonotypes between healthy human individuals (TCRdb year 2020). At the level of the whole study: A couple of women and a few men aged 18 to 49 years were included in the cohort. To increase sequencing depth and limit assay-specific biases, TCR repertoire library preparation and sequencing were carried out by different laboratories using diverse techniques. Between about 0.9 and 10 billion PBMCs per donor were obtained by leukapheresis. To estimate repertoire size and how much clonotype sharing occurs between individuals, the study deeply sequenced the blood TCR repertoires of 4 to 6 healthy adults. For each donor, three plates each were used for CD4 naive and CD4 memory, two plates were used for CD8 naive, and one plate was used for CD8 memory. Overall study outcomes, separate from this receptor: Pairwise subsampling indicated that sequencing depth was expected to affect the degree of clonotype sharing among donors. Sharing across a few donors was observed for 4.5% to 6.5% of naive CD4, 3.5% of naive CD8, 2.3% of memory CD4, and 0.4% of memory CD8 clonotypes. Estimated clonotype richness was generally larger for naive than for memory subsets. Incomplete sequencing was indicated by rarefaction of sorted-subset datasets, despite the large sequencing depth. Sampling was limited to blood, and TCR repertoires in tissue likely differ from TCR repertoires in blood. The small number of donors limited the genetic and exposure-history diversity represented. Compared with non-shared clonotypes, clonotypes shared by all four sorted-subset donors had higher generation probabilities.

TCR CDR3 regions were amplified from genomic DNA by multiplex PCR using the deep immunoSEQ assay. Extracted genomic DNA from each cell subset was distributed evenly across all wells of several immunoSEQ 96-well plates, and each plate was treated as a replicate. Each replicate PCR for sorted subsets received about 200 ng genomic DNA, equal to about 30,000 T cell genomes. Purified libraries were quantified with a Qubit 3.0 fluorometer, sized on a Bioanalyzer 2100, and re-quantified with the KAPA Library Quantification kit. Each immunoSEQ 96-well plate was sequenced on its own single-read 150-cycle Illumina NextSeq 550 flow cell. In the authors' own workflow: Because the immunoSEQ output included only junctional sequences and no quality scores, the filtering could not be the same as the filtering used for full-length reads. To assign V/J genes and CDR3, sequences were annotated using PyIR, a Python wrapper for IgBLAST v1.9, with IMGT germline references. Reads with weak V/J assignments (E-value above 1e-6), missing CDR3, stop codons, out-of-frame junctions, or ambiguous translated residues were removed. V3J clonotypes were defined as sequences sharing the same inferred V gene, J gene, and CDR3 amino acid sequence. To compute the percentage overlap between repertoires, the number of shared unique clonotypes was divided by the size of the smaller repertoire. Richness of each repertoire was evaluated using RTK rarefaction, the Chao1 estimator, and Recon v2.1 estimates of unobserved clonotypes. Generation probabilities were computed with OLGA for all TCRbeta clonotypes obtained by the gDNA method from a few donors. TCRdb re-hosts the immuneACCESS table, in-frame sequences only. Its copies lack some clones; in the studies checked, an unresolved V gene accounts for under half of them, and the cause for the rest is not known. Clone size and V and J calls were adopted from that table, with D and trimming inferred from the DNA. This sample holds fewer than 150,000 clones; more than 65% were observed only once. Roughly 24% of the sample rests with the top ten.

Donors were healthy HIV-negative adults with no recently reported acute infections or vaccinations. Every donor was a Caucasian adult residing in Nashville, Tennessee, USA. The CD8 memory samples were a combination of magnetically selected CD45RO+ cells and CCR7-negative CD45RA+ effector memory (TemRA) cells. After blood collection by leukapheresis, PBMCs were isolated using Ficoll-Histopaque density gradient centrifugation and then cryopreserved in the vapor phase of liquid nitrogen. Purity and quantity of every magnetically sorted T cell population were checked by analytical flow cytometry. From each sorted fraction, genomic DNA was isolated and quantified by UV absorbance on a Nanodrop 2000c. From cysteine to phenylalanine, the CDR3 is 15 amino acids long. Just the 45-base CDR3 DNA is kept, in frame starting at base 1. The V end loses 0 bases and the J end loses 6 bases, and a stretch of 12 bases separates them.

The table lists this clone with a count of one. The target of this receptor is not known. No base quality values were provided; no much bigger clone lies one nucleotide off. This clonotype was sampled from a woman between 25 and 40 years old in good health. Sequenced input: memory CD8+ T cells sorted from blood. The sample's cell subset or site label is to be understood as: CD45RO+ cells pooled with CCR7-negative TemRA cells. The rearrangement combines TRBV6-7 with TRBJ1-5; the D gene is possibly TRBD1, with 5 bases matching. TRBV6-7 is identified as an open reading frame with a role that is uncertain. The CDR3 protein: CASSYSTQGGQPQHF. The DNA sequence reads TGTGCCAGCAGTTACTCGACGCAGGGAGGTCAGCCCCAGCATTTT.